The rows below give T cell receptor beta chains drawn from one sample of a study of OX40 agonist ivuxolimab in advanced cancers. Assay: immunoSEQ multiplex PCR; the TCRdb copy retains only in-frame clones and omits some. Of tens of thousands of clones listed, approximately 90% are singletons. Source: CD4+ or CD8+ T cells sorted from blood, taken in a trial of the OX40 agonist ivuxolimab. These receptors were taken from an adult with an advanced solid tumor such as melanoma, head and neck, liver or kidney cancer. Both conserved end residues are part of each CDR3. D genes are given only for firm matches.

v_gene	j_gene	d_gene	CDR3aa	CDR3nt
TRBV4-2	TRBJ2-3	-	CASSRGRTPSTDTQYF	TGTGCCAGCAGCCGGGGGCGGACCCCCAGCACAGATACGCAGTATTTT
TRBV11-2	TRBJ2-7	-	CASSLDGSRVISYEQYF	TGTGCCAGCAGCTTAGATGGCAGCCGTGTGATCTCCTACGAGCAGTACTTC
TRBV7-9	TRBJ2-7	-	CASSMSSGEQYF	TGTGCCAGCAGTATGTCGAGTGGCGAGCAGTACTTC
TRBV27	TRBJ1-1	TRBD1	CATLRLDRATEAFF	TGTGCCACCCTGAGGCTAGACAGGGCCACTGAAGCTTTCTTT
TRBV4-2	TRBJ2-2	TRBD2	CASSRGLAGAGELFF	TGTGCCAGCAGCCGAGGACTAGCGGGAGCCGGGGAGCTGTTTTTT
TRBV6-1	TRBJ1-5	-	CASSARGGSNQPQHF	TGTGCCAGCAGTGCTAGAGGGGGAAGCAATCAGCCCCAGCATTTT
TRBV27	TRBJ1-5	-	CASRPGESWYSNQPQHF	TGTGCCAGCAGGCCGGGGGAAAGTTGGTATAGCAATCAGCCCCAGCATTTT
TRBV21-1	TRBJ1-2	-	CASSRTSGQLAYGYTF	TGTGCCAGCAGCCGTACCTCGGGACAGCTGGCCTATGGCTACACCTTC
TRBV6-5	TRBJ2-7	-	CASSHPPGATYEQYF	TGTGCCAGCAGCCATCCCCCAGGGGCCACCTACGAGCAGTACTTC
TRBV11-2	TRBJ2-3	-	CASAWKGETDTQYF	TGTGCCAGCGCTTGGAAGGGCGAGACAGATACGCAGTATTTT
TRBV10-2	TRBJ1-1	-	CASRTDDGGGTEAFF	TGCGCCAGCAGGACAGATGACGGGGGAGGCACTGAAGCTTTCTTT
TRBV19	TRBJ1-2	-	CASKKKGGLQYGYTF	TGTGCCAGTAAGAAAAAAGGGGGGCTACAGTATGGCTACACCTTC
TRBV19	TRBJ1-2	-	CASRLGRTIYGYTF	TGTGCCAGTAGACTTGGGCGGACAATCTATGGCTACACCTTC
TRBV9	TRBJ1-4	-	CASRDGSNEKLFF	TGTGCCAGCAGGGACGGATCCAATGAAAAACTGTTTTTT
TRBV28	TRBJ2-7	-	CASSLQAPRGQYF	TGTGCCAGCAGTTTACAGGCCCCTCGGGGGCAGTACTTC
TRBV5-1	TRBJ1-3	-	CASSLDHSGNTIYF	TGCGCCAGCAGCTTGGACCACTCTGGAAACACCATATATTTT
TRBV18	TRBJ2-4	-	CASSPPGASVKNIQYF	TGTGCCAGCTCACCACCGGGGGCATCGGTCAAAAACATTCAGTACTTC
TRBV28	TRBJ2-7	-	CASSLSLQQYF	-
TRBV11-2	TRBJ2-3	TRBD2	CASSLQGLAGGQDTQYF	TGTGCCAGCAGCCTACAGGGACTAGCGGGGGGGCAAGATACGCAGTATTTT
TRBV7-8	TRBJ2-2	-	CASSQDGTAGTGELFF	TGTGCCAGCAGCCAAGATGGGACCGCGGGGACCGGGGAGCTGTTTTTT
TRBV15	TRBJ2-5	-	CATKGEGYQETQYF	TGTGCCACCAAGGGGGAGGGGTACCAAGAGACCCAGTACTTC
TRBV11-2	TRBJ2-1	-	CASSLGRQEEQFF	TGTGCCAGCAGCTTAGGGAGACAGGAAGAGCAGTTCTTC
TRBV6-1	TRBJ2-3	TRBD1	CASRGQGENTQYF	TGTGCCAGCAGGGGACAGGGGGAGAATACGCAGTATTTT
TRBV5-1	TRBJ2-7	-	CASSSTGPYEQYF	TGCGCCAGCAGCTCGACGGGCCCATACGAGCAGTACTTC
TRBV7-2	TRBJ2-5	TRBD1	CASSLAGQVQETQYF	TGTGCCAGCAGCTTAGCAGGACAGGTCCAAGAGACCCAGTACTTC
TRBV29-1	TRBJ1-2	-	CSVGWAGYGYTF	TGCAGCGTTGGGTGGGCGGGCTATGGCTACACCTTC